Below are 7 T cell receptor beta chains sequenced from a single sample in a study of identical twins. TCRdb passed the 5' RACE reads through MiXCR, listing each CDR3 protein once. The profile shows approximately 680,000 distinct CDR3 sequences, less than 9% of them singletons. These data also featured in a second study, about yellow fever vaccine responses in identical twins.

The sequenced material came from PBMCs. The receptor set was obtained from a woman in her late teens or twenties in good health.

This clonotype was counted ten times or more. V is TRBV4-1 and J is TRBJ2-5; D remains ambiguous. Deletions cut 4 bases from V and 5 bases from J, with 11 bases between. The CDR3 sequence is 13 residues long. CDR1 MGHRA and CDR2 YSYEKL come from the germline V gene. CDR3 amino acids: CASSPVLGETQYF. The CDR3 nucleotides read TGCGCCAGCAGCCCGGTCCTGGGGGAGACCCAGTACTTC.

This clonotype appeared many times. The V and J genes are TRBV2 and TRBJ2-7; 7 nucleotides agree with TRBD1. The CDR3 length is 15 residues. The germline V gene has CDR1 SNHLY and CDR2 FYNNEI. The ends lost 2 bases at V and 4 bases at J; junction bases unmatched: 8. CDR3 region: CASSERDSVSYEQYF. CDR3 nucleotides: TGTGCCAGCAGTGAAAGGGACAGTGTATCTTACGAGCAGTACTTC.

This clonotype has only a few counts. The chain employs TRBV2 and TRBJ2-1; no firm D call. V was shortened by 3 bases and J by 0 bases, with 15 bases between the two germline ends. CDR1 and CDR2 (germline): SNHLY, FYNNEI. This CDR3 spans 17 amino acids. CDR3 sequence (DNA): TGTGCCAGCAGTGACTGGCATTCAGCAAACTCCTACAATGAGCAGTTCTTC. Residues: CASSDWHSANSYNEQFF. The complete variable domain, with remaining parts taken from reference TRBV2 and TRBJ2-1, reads EPEVTQTPSHQVTQMGQEVILRCVPISNHLYFYWYRQILGQKVEFLVSFYNNEISEKSEIFDDQFSVERPDGSNFTLKIRSTKLEDSAMYFCASSDWHSANSYNEQFFGPGTRLTVL.

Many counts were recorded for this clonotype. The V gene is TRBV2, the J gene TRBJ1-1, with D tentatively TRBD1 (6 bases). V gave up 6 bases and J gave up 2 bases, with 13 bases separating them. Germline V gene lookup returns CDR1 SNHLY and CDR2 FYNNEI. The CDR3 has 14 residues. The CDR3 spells CASRKGEGNTEAFF. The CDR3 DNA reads TGTGCCAGCAGGAAGGGGGAGGGTAACACTGAAGCTTTCTTT.

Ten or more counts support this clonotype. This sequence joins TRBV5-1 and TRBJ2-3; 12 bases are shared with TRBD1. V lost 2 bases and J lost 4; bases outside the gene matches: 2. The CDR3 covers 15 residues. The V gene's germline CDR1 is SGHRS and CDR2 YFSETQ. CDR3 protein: CASSFGTGGPDTQYF. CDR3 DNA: TGCGCCAGCAGCTTTGGGACAGGGGGCCCAGATACGCAGTATTTT.

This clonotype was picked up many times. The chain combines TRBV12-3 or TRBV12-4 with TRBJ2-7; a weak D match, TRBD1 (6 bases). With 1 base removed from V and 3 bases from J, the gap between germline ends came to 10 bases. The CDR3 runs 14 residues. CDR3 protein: CASSLGTAIYEQYF. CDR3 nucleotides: TGTGCCAGCAGTTTAGGGACAGCCATCTACGAGCAGTACTTC.

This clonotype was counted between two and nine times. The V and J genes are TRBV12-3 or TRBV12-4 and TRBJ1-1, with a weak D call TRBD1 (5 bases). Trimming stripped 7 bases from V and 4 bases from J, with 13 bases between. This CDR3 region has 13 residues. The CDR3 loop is CASTFAGPTEAFF. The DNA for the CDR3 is TGTGCCAGCACCTTCGCGGGGCCCACTGAAGCTTTCTTT.